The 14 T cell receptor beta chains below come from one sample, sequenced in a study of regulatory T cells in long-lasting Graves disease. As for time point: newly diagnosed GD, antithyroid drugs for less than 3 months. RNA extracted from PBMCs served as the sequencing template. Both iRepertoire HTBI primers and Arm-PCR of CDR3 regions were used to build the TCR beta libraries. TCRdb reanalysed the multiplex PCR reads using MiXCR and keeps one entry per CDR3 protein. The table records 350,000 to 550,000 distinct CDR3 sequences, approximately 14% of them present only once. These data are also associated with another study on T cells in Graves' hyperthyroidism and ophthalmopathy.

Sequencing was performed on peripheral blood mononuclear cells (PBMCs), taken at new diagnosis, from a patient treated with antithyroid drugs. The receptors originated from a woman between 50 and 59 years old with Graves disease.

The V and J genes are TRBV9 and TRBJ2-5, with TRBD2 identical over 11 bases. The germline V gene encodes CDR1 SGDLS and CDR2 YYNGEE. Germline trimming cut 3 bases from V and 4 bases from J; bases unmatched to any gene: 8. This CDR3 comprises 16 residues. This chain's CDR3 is CASSADIAGGAETQYF. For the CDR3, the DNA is TGTGCCAGCAGCGCAGATATAGCGGGAGGGGCAGAGACCCAGTACTTC. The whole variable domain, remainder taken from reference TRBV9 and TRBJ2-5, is DSGVTQTPKHLITATGQRVTLRCSPRSGDLSVYWYQQSLDQGLQFLIQYYNGEERAKGNILERFSAQQFPDLHSELNLSSLELGDSALYFCASSADIAGGAETQYFGPGTRLLVL.

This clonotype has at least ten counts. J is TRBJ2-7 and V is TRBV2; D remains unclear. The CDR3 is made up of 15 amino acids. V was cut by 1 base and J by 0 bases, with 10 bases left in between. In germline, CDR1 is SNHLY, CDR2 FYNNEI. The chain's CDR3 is CASSEGGGTSYEQYF. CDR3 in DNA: TGTGCCAGCAGTGAAGGAGGCGGTACCTCCTACGAGCAGTACTTC.

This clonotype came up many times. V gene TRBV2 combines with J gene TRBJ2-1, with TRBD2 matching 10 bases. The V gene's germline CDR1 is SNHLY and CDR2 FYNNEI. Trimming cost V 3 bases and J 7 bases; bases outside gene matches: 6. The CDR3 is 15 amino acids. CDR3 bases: TGTGCCAGCAGTGATGGGCGACTAGCGGGTAATGAGCAGTTCTTC. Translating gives CASSDGRLAGNEQFF.

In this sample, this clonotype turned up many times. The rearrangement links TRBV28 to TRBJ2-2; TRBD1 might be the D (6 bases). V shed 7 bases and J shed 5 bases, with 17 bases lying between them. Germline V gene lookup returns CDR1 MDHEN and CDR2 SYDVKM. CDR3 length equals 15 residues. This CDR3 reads CASTGAGADTGELFF. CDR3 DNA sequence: TGTGCCAGCACCGGGGCAGGGGCGGATACCGGGGAGCTGTTTTTT.

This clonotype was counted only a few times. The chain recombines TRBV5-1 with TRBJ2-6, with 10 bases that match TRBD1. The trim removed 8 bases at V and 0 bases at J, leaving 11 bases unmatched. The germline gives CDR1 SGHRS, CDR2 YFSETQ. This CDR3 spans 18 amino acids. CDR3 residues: CASSPWDRGVSGANVLTF. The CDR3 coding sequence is TGCGCCAGTAGCCCCTGGGACAGGGGAGTCTCTGGGGCCAACGTCCTGACTTTC.

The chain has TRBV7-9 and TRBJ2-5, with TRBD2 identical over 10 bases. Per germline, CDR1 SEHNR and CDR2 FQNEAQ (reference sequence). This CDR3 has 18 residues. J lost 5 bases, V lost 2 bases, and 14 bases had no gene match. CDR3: CASSLTSRPSGSVETQYF. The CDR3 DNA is TGTGCCAGCAGCTTAACCTCCCGGCCTAGCGGGAGTGTTGAGACCCAGTACTTC. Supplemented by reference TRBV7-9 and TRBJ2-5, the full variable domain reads DTGVSQNPRHKITKRGQNVTFRCDPISEHNRLYWYRQTLGQGPEFLTYFQNEAQLEKSRLLSDRFSAERPKGSFSTLEIQRTEQGDSAMYLCASSLTSRPSGSVETQYFGPGTRLLVL.

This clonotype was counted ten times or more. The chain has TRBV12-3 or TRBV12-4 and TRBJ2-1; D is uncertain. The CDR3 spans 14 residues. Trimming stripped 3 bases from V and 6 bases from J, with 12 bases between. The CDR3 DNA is TGTGCCAGCAGTTTTGTGGCTCTAGTCAATGAGCAGTTCTTC. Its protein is CASSFVALVNEQFF.

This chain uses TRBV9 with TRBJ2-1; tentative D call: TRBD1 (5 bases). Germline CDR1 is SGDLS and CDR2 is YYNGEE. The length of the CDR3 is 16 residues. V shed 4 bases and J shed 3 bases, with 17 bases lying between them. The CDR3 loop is CASSISRNRSYNEQFF. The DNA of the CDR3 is TGTGCCAGCAGCATTTCTAGAAACAGGAGCTACAATGAGCAGTTCTTC.

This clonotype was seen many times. CDR3 loop: CASSGRYEQYF. In DNA, the CDR3 is TGTGCCAGCAGTGGGCGGTACGAGCAGTACTTC. The chain is built from TRBV2 and TRBJ2-7; no clear D. Germline V gives CDR1 SNHLY, CDR2 FYNNEI. The CDR3 consists of 11 residues. V was pared by 4 bases and J by 4 bases, with 5 bases between.

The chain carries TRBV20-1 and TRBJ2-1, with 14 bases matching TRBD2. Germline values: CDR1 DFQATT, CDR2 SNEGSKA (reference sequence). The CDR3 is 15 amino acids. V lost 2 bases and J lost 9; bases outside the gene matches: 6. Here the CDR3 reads CSARTGLAGVGEQFF. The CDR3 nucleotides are TGCAGTGCTAGAACGGGACTAGCGGGAGTAGGTGAGCAGTTCTTC.

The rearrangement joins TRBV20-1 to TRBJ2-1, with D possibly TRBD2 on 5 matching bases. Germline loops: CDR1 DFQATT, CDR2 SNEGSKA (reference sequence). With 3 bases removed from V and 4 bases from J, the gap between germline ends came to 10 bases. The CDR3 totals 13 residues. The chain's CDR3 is CSARRRGYNEQFF. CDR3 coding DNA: TGCAGTGCTAGGCGGAGAGGGTACAATGAGCAGTTCTTC.

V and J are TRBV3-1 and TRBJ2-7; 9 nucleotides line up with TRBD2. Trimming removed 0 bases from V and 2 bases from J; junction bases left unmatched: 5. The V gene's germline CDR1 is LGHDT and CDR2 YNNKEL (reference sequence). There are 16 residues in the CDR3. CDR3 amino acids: CASSQDYGGRAYEQYF. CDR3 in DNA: TGTGCCAGCAGCCAAGATTATGGCGGGAGGGCCTACGAGCAGTACTTC.

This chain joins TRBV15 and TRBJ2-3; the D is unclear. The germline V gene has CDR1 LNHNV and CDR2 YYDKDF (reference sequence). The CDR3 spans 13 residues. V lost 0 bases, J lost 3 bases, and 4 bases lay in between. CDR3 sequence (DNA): TGTGCCACCAGCAGAGAGAGAACAGATACGCAGTATTTT. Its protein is CATSRERTDTQYF.

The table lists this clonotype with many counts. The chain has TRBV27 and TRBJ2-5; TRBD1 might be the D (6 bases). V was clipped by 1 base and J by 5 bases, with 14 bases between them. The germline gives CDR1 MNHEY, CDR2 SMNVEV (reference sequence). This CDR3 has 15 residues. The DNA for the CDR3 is TGTGCCAGCAGTTTATTAGGGGGAGTTGGGGAGACCCAGTACTTC. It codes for CASSLLGGVGETQYF.